These 13 T cell receptor beta chains share one sample of origin, sequenced in a study of CD4+ T cells in melanoma. Data came from immunoSEQ multiplex PCR; TCRdb stores just in-frame clones and leaves some out. This sample has approximately 16,000 clones, with approximately 88% found just once. What was sequenced was cells from a culture (not recorded whether cultured in vitro). The receptors stem from a human donor with melanoma.

The gene calls are TRBV7-2 and TRBJ2-1; TRBD2 agrees at 8 bases. This CDR3 comprises 16 residues. Germline trimming cut 3 bases from V and 2 bases from J; bases unmatched to any gene: 6. Per the germline V gene, CDR1 is SGHTA and CDR2 is FQGNSA. The CDR3 sequence is CASSFRRGGTYNEQFF. The CDR3 coding sequence is TGTGCCAGCAGCTTTCGCCGGGGGGGAACCTACAATGAGCAGTTCTTC. The full variable domain, in which reference TRBV7-2 and TRBJ2-1 provide the parts outside the CDR3, is GAGVSQSPSNKVTEKGKDVELRCDPISGHTALYWYRQSLGQGLEFLIYFQGNSAPDKSGLPSDRFSAERTGGSVSTLTIQRTQQEDSAVYLCASSFRRGGTYNEQFFGPGTRLTVL.

This clone occurred a few times. The chain links TRBV5-1 to TRBJ1-1, with a weak D call TRBD1 (6 bases). Trimming removed 4 bases from V and 1 base from J, with 11 bases in between. The length of the CDR3 is 14 residues. Germline-derived CDR1 and CDR2 are SGHRS and YFSETQ. In DNA form, the CDR3 reads TGCGCCAGCAGCAACAACAGGGCGAACACTGAAGCTTTCTTT. This gives the protein CASSNNRANTEAFF. Full variable domain (rest looked up from reference TRBV5-1 and TRBJ1-1): KAGVTQTPRYLIKTRGQQVTLSCSPISGHRSVSWYQQTPGQGLQFLFEYFSETQRNKGNFPGRFSGRQFSNSRSEMNVSTLELGDSALYLCASSNNRANTEAFFGQGTRLTVV.

The chain couples TRBV11-2 to TRBJ2-3, with D possibly matching TRBD1 (5 bases). The V end lost 1 base, the J end lost 2 bases, and 7 bases lay between the germline ends. This CDR3 has 14 amino acids. The germline V gene encodes CDR1 SGHAT and CDR2 FQNNGV. In DNA, the CDR3 is TGTGCCAGCAGCTTAGTAGGGGACACAGATACGCAGTATTTT. It specifies CASSLVGDTDTQYF. Based on the CDR3 plus reference TRBV11-2 and TRBJ2-3, the full variable domain is EAGVAQSPRYKIIEKRQSVAFWCNPISGHATLYWYQQILGQGPKLLIQFQNNGVVDDSQLPKDRFSAERLKGVDSTLKIQPAKLEDSAVYLCASSLVGDTDTQYFGPGTRLTVL.

The rearrangement uses TRBV6-1 and TRBJ2-7, with a tentative D call TRBD1 (6 bases). CDR1 is MNHNS, CDR2 SASEGT, per germline. The ends were cut back, 7 bases at V and 3 bases at J, with 13 bases in the middle. The CDR3 length is 13 residues. CDR3 DNA: TGTGCCAGCAATTACCAGGGGTTCTACGAGCAGTACTTC. It translates to CASNYQGFYEQYF.

V gene TRBV7-6 combines with J gene TRBJ1-1; D gene uncertain. Germline CDR1 SGHVS, CDR2 FNYEAQ. This CDR3 comprises 14 residues. V lost 0 bases and J 1 base, leaving 6 bases between the germline ends. The CDR3 bases are TGTGCCAGCAGCTTAGCTTGGAAGAACACTGAAGCTTTCTTT. Translating gives CASSLAWKNTEAFF.

V gene TRBV29-1 combines with J gene TRBJ2-5; TRBD1 aligns across 9 bases. This CDR3 is built from 13 residues. Germline-derived CDR1 and CDR2 are SQVTM and ANQGSEA. V gave up 7 bases and J gave up 1 base; unmatched junction bases: 4. For the CDR3, the DNA is TGCAGCGGATCGGGACAGGGCCAAGAGACCCAGTACTTC. Residues: CSGSGQGQETQYF. Complete variable domain (other parts from reference TRBV29-1 and TRBJ2-5): SAVISQKPSRDICQRGTSLTIQCQVDSQVTMMFWYRQQPGQSLTLIATANQGSEATYESGFVIDKFPISRPNLTFSTLTVSNMSPEDSSIYLCSGSGQGQETQYFGPGTRLLVL.

The chain combines TRBV5-6 with TRBJ1-5; 8 bases agree with TRBD1. CDR1 is SGHDT and CDR2 is YYEEEE in the germline V gene. The CDR3 covers 16 residues. The V gene end was trimmed by 4 bases and the J gene end by 4 bases; junction bases not matched to a gene: 10. CDR3 sequence (DNA): TGTGCCAGCAGCAAAAGAGAGACAGGGGATAATCAGCCCCAGCATTTT. Protein: CASSKRETGDNQPQHF. The complete variable domain, with remaining parts taken from reference TRBV5-6 and TRBJ1-5, reads DAGVTQSPTHLIKTRGQQVTLRCSPKSGHDTVSWYQQALGQGPQFIFQYYEEEERQRGNFPDRFSGHQFPNYSSELNVNALLLGDSALYLCASSKRETGDNQPQHFGDGTRLSIL.

This rearrangement joins TRBV30 to TRBJ2-1; no clear D gene. This CDR3 has 15 residues. Looked up from germline, CDR1 is GTSNPN and CDR2 is SVGIG (reference sequence). Trimming left V 1 base short and J 0 bases short, with 10 bases between. The CDR3 DNA follows: TGTGCCTGGAGTGCGCCAGAGGTCTCCTACAATGAGCAGTTCTTC. It encodes CAWSAPEVSYNEQFF.

The chain combines TRBV5-1 with TRBJ1-1; D ambiguous. The CDR3 is 14 residues long. Germline V gives CDR1 SGHRS, CDR2 YFSETQ. The V and J ends lost 1 base and 1 base respectively, with 8 bases between them. The CDR3 loop is CASSLMDENTEAFF. CDR3 bases: TGCGCCAGCAGCTTGATGGATGAGAACACTGAAGCTTTCTTT.

V and J are TRBV5-8 and TRBJ2-3; D is perhaps TRBD1 or TRBD2 (6 bases each). The CDR3 length is 13 residues. Germline V gene data show CDR1 as SGHTS and CDR2 as YDEGEE. V was shortened by 8 bases and J by 5 bases, with 15 bases between the two germline ends. Here the CDR3 DNA reads TGTGCCAGGTCCAGGGGAGGACAAGATACGCAGTATTTT. It translates to CARSRGGQDTQYF.

As concerns this clone: Other DNA sequences within the sample encode an identical CDR3. V usage is TRBV5-1 and J usage is TRBJ1-1; D remains unclear. V lost 0 bases, J lost 4 bases, and 7 bases lay in between. Germline values: CDR1 SGHRS, CDR2 YFSETQ. CDR3 size: 13 residues. This chain's CDR3 is CASSLVPGTEAFF. The CDR3 DNA follows: TGCGCCAGCAGCTTGGTCCCGGGCACTGAAGCTTTCTTT.

The genes are TRBV5-1 and TRBJ1-4; no definite D call. Germline lookup yields CDR1 SGHRS and CDR2 YFSETQ. V lost 0 bases to trimming and J lost 8 bases, with 8 bases between them. The CDR3 is made up of 13 amino acids. The CDR3 loop is CASSLGFGEKLFF. CDR3 DNA sequence: TGCGCCAGCAGCTTGGGCTTCGGAGAAAAACTGTTTTTT.

The table lists this clone with a count of one. The rearrangement uses TRBV6-5 and TRBJ2-7, with D hard to call. This CDR3 is built from 15 residues. V gave up 2 bases and J gave up 6 bases, with 17 bases separating them. Germline CDR1 and CDR2: MNHEY and SVGAGI. The CDR3 is CASSYDGHRFAEQYF. DNA of the CDR3: TGTGCCAGCAGTTACGATGGCCATAGATTCGCCGAGCAGTACTTC.